The entry below gives a single TCR beta chain sequence along with its context. This sample stems from a study of blood T cell repertoires in COVID-19. This CDR3 region has 16 residues. The V and J ends lost 5 bases and 7 bases, in that order; junction bases with no gene match: 9. Germline V gene data show CDR1 as SNHLY and CDR2 as FYNNEI. Method: immunoSEQ multiplex PCR; TCRdb's copy keeps in-frame clones and lacks some. The repertoire holds over 9,500 clones, with around 80% as singletons. What was sequenced was peripheral blood. The chain combines TRBV2 with TRBJ1-6, with 9 bases that match TRBD1. The TCR originated in a human donor in a cohort sampled during active COVID-19. The CDR3 is CASSIQGTGRNSPLHF. CDR3 DNA sequence: TGTGCCAGCAGTATACAAGGGACAGGGAGAAATTCACCCCTCCACTTT.